This T cell receptor beta chain was recovered during a study of T-cell reconstitution after alpha-beta-depleted transplantation in children. As it was prepared, the TCRbeta library received unique molecular identifiers. TCRdb independently ran MiXCR on the PCR reads; one entry per CDR3 protein. Among a few hundred thousand distinct CDR3 sequences, about a quarter were seen once, and the ten largest hold 35% to 40%. General study results and limits: Diversity and T-cell counts at one year after transplant derived mostly from new T cells. Elevated TCRbeta diversity at day 60 was traced, in some patients, to surviving recipient T cells and thymic progenitors. Reported findings indicate that, about two months after transplant, alpha-beta T cells came from several hundred expanded clones, which were derived from non-depleted graft cells.

This CDR3 is built from 15 residues. Germline lookup yields CDR1 MDHEN and CDR2 SYDVKM. V was clipped by 6 bases and J by 8 bases, with 20 bases between them. As regards this clonotype: No antigen is known for it.

This TCR derives from a boy younger than two with Wiskott-Aldrich syndrome, due to receive a stem cell transplant. This chain links TRBV28 with TRBJ2-1; the D gene could be TRBD1 or TRBD2 (5 bases each). This sample comprised PBMCs, obtained before TCRalphabeta/CD19-depleted stem cell transplant. CDR3: CASRLPGTPDDEQFF. For the CDR3, the DNA is TGTGCCAGCAGACTACCCGGGACGCCGGATGATGAGCAGTTCTTC.